The 24 T cell receptor beta chains below were found in one sample sequenced in a study of blood T cell repertoires in COVID-19. The repertoire was sequenced with immunoSEQ multiplex PCR; TCRdb's copy has only in-frame clones and lacks some. The table has some 240,000 clones, 87% seen once. Sample: peripheral blood. These receptors were obtained from a man aged 60 to 69 who had recovered from COVID-19.

The gene calls are TRBV6-6 and TRBJ1-1; 7 bases are a match to TRBD1. Germline V gene data show CDR1 as MNHNY and CDR2 as SVGAGI (reference sequence). V was clipped by 5 bases and J by 5 bases; unmatched bases: 11. The CDR3 runs to 15 residues. The CDR3, as DNA: TGTGCCAGCAGTCTTAGGACAGGAGGCCGTACTGAAGCTTTCTTT. Protein sequence: CASSLRTGGRTEAFF.

This chain joins TRBV6-6 and TRBJ1-1, with D hard to call. The germline CDR1 and CDR2 sequences are MNHNY and SVGAGI (reference sequence). The ends were cut back, 5 bases at V and 3 bases at J, with 13 bases in the middle. This CDR3 spans 14 amino acids. The CDR3 sequence is CASSTRSPHTEAFF. The CDR3 DNA sequence: TGTGCCAGCAGTACTCGTAGTCCTCACACTGAAGCTTTCTTT.

This rearrangement joins TRBV18 to TRBJ1-6; D is ambiguous. The germline V gene has CDR1 KGHSH and CDR2 LQKENI. Trimming pared 2 bases from V and 3 bases from J, leaving 5 bases between. The CDR3 loop spans 14 amino acids. This chain's CDR3 is CASSPNSYNSPLHF. In DNA form, the CDR3 reads TGTGCCAGCTCACCAAATAGCTATAATTCACCCCTCCACTTT.

This clone was counted a few times. V usage is TRBV19 and J usage is TRBJ1-1; 9 nucleotides match TRBD1. Germline CDR1 reads LNHDA; CDR2 reads SQIVND (reference sequence). After removal of 4 bases from V and 0 bases from J, the junction contained 12 bases not matched to a gene. The CDR3 sequence is 18 residues long. As DNA, the CDR3 is TGTGCCAGTAGTACCCAAGCCGGGACAGGGACCATGAACACTGAAGCTTTCTTT. This sequence encodes CASSTQAGTGTMNTEAFF.

CDR3 DNA sequence: TGTGCCAGCAGCTTAAGAGGGCACCAGCCCCAGCATTTT. This encodes CASSLRGHQPQHF. The chain combines TRBV7-2 with TRBJ1-5; no definite D call. The length of the CDR3 is 13 residues. Germline V CDR1 and CDR2: SGHTA, FQGNSA. V was pared by 2 bases and J by 7 bases, with 9 bases between.

This clone was seen once. The J gene is TRBJ1-4, the V gene TRBV7-2; no reliable D call. The V and J ends lost 5 bases and 5 bases respectively, with 12 bases between them. The length of the CDR3 is 14 residues. Germline V lookup: CDR1 SGHTA, CDR2 FQGNSA. For the CDR3, the DNA is TGTGCCAGCAGCGCGCCGGGATCAAATGAAAAACTGTTTTTT. Translated, it gives CASSAPGSNEKLFF. Using reference TRBV7-2 and TRBJ1-4 for the parts outside the CDR3, the full variable domain is GAGVSQSPSNKVTEKGKDVELRCDPISGHTALYWYRQSLGQGLEFLIYFQGNSAPDKSGLPSDRFSAERTGGSVSTLTIQRTQQEDSAVYLCASSAPGSNEKLFFGSGTQLSVL.

The CDR3 loop reads CASTRGGNYNEQFF. CDR3 DNA: TGTGCCAGCACCAGGGGAGGGAACTACAATGAGCAGTTCTTC. The chain combines TRBV27 with TRBJ2-1, with a tentative D call TRBD2 (7 bases). Germline V CDR1 and CDR2: MNHEY, SMNVEV (reference sequence). The CDR3 length is 14 residues. Trimming cost V 7 bases and J 3 bases, with 13 bases left between them.

The V and J genes are TRBV11-2 and TRBJ1-5; a weak D match, TRBD1 (5 bases). The CDR3 has 15 amino acids. V was clipped by 1 base and J by 0 bases, with 7 bases between them. Looked up from germline, CDR1 is SGHAT and CDR2 is FQNNGV. CDR3 sequence (DNA): TGTGCCAGCAGCTTAGGGACATATAGCAATCAGCCCCAGCATTTT. Amino acid sequence: CASSLGTYSNQPQHF.

This clone occurred once. This rearrangement joins TRBV11-2 to TRBJ2-2, with D unresolved. V lost 2 bases and J lost 3, with 10 bases in between. There are 15 residues in the CDR3. Germline loops: CDR1 SGHAT, CDR2 FQNNGV. The CDR3 DNA is TGTGCCAGCAGCTTAACTGGTAGTTACACCGGGGAGCTGTTTTTT. Its protein is CASSLTGSYTGELFF.

The chain uses TRBV6-6 and TRBJ2-3, with D perhaps matching TRBD2 (6 bases). Germline loops: CDR1 MNHNY, CDR2 SVGAGI (reference sequence). V lost 4 bases and J 6 bases, leaving 11 bases between the germline ends. The CDR3 has 13 amino acids. CDR3 sequence reads: CASSLSRGDTQYF. The CDR3 region has the DNA TGTGCCAGCAGTTTATCCCGGGGGGATACGCAGTATTTT.

This clone was seen once. The CDR3 DNA sequence: TGTGCCACCAGTGACGCCCCGGACAGGGGATCGTATGGCTACACCTTC. Residues: CATSDAPDRGSYGYTF. This rearrangement joins TRBV24-1 to TRBJ1-2, with 9 bases lining up with TRBD1. The CDR3 is 16 residues long. The J segment lost 5 bases and the V segment lost 4 bases, leaving 10 bases of the junction unmatched. Per germline, CDR1 KGHDR and CDR2 SFDVKD.

The rearrangement links TRBV5-6 to TRBJ1-6; D is unclear. Germline loops: CDR1 SGHDT, CDR2 YYEEEE. Trimming cost V 4 bases and J 9 bases, with 14 bases left between them. The CDR3 spans 14 residues. The CDR3 sequence is CASSPRAGSSPLHF. CDR3 bases: TGTGCCAGCAGCCCCCGGGCGGGTTCTTCACCCCTCCACTTT.

The CDR3 DNA is TGTGCCAGCAAAGGTGCACGGACATCTACCGGTGGCTACACCTTC. This codes for CASKGARTSTGGYTF. This sequence joins TRBV6-5 and TRBJ1-2; tentative D call: TRBD1 (5 bases). Trimming left V 7 bases short and J 7 bases short, with 22 bases between. In germline, CDR1 is MNHEY, CDR2 SVGAGI. This CDR3 has 15 amino acids.

A remark on this clone: The same CDR3 also results from other DNA sequences found in this sample. The chain couples TRBV7-8 to TRBJ2-3; a weak D match, TRBD1 (6 bases). Germline CDR1 reads SGHVS; CDR2 reads FQNEAQ. There are 16 residues in the CDR3. Trimming removed 1 base at V and 0 bases at J, with 11 bases between. CDR3 loop: CASSLVTGLSTDTQYF. Written as DNA, the CDR3 is TGTGCCAGCAGCTTAGTAACAGGGTTAAGCACAGATACGCAGTATTTT. The variable domain in full, completed from reference TRBV7-8 and TRBJ2-3, reads GAGVSQSPRYKVAKRGQDVALRCDPISGHVSLFWYQQALGQGPEFLTYFQNEAQLDKSGLPSDRFFAERPEGSVSTLKIQRTQQEDSAVYLCASSLVTGLSTDTQYFGPGTRLTVL.

V gene TRBV12-3 or TRBV12-4 combines with J gene TRBJ1-1, with D uncertain. This CDR3 has 13 amino acids. V was trimmed by 1 base and J by 1 base, leaving 4 bases between them. As DNA, the CDR3 is TGTGCCAGCAGTTTAGGGCAGAACACTGAAGCTTTCTTT. Its protein product is CASSLGQNTEAFF.

This clone appeared a few times. The CDR3, as DNA: TGTGCCAGCAGCCACAGACAGGGGGTCGAGCAGTACTTC. Translating gives CASSHRQGVEQYF. The chain has TRBV3-1 (or the pseudogene TRBV3-2) and TRBJ2-7; 9 bases are shared with TRBD1. CDR1 and CDR2 (germline): LGHDT, YNNKEL (reference sequence). The CDR3 runs to 13 residues. The ends lost 3 bases at V and 6 bases at J; junction bases unmatched: 3.

This clone was detected ten times or more. J is TRBJ2-5 and V is TRBV7-2; D unresolved. The V end lost 6 bases, the J end lost 7 bases, and 9 bases lay between the germline ends. Germline CDR1 is SGHTA and CDR2 is FQGNSA. The CDR3 has 11 amino acids. CDR3 sequence reads: CASRTTGTQYF. The CDR3 DNA sequence: TGTGCCAGCAGAACTACGGGGACCCAGTACTTC.

The chain carries TRBV5-1 and TRBJ1-6; maybe TRBD1 (6 bases). Germline V gene data show CDR1 as SGHRS and CDR2 as YFSETQ. The length of the CDR3 is 16 residues. Trimming shortened V by 0 bases and J by 10 bases, and 17 bases separated the two germline ends. The CDR3 reads CASSLEPDSQGSPLHF. DNA of the CDR3: TGCGCCAGCAGCTTGGAACCAGACAGCCAGGGGTCACCCCTCCACTTT.

The chain recombines TRBV29-1 with TRBJ2-6; D not resolved. The V gene's germline CDR1 is SQVTM and CDR2 ANQGSEA. V was cut by 4 bases and J by 3 bases, with 10 bases left in between. The CDR3 length is 14 residues. CDR3 nucleotide sequence: TGCAGCGTTGCGCCGACAAGTGGGGCCAACGTCCTGACTTTC. As protein: CSVAPTSGANVLTF.

V is TRBV30 and J is TRBJ1-1; D might be TRBD1 (6 bases). Trimming removed 2 bases at V and 3 bases at J, with 10 bases between. The germline V gene encodes CDR1 GTSNPN and CDR2 SVGIG (reference sequence). The CDR3 has 13 residues. In DNA form, the CDR3 reads TGTGCCTGGAGTCGGCAGGGGTACACTGAAGCTTTCTTT. It yields the protein CAWSRQGYTEAFF.

This chain connects TRBV13 to TRBJ2-3, with 7 bases that match TRBD2. Germline values: CDR1 PRHDT, CDR2 FYEKMQ (reference sequence). The V segment lost 3 bases and the J segment 4 bases; nucleotides outside the gene matches: 13. The CDR3 covers 17 residues. This CDR3 is CASSFSGRLAGADTQYF. CDR3 bases: TGTGCCAGCAGCTTTTCCGGGCGACTAGCTGGGGCAGATACGCAGTATTTT.

The chain combines TRBV9 with TRBJ1-5; possibly TRBD1 for D (6 bases). Germline-derived CDR1 and CDR2 are SGDLS and YYNGEE. The V gene lost 3 bases and the J gene lost 0 bases, with 25 bases spanning the gap. The CDR3 contains 20 residues. The CDR3 region has the DNA TGTGCCAGCAGCGACCCCCCGGGACATTTTAATTGGTATAGCAATCAGCCCCAGCATTTT. Its protein is CASSDPPGHFNWYSNQPQHF.

J is TRBJ2-3 and V is TRBV24-1; 11 positions agree with TRBD1. The CDR3 is made up of 18 amino acids. J gave up 3 bases and V 5 bases, and 12 bases lay outside the gene matches. CDR1 KGHDR and CDR2 SFDVKD come from the germline V gene. CDR3 nucleotides: TGTGCCACCAGTGCCGCACCAGGGGGGACAGGGGGTACAGATACGCAGTATTTT. It translates to CATSAAPGGTGGTDTQYF.

J is TRBJ1-2 and V is TRBV12-3 or TRBV12-4; TRBD1 might be the D (6 bases). The ends were cut back, 2 bases at V and 14 bases at J, with 15 bases in the middle. The CDR3 is 12 amino acids. The CDR3 loop is CASSLFRGQPTF. The CDR3 DNA reads TGTGCCAGCAGTTTATTCCGCGGACAGCCTACCTTC.